The rows below give T cell receptor beta chains drawn from one sample of a study of type 1 regulatory T cells. In TCRdb, the reads were re-called with MiXCR into one record per CDR3 protein. The table shows some 90,000 distinct CDR3 sequences, with 25% to 40% occurring only once. The sample comprised CD4+ T cells, either the whole sample or a sorted fraction (not recorded which). The receptors were sampled from a human donor in good health. Each CDR3 is given with its conserved first and last residue. A D gene is named only where the DNA matches it firmly. For some rows the clone size is stated as once, few or many, or as a class when expanded; others skip it.

j_call v_call d_call clone_size cdr3_nt cdr3_aa
TRBJ1-5 TRBV7-9 . many TGTGCCAGCTCGGACAGCGACAATCAGCCCCAGCATTTT CASSDSDNQPQHF
TRBJ1-5 TRBV7-9 TRBD1 few TGTGCCAGCAGCTTTCAGGGGGATCAGCCCCAGCATTTT CASSFQGDQPQHF
TRBJ2-6 TRBV14 . . TGTGCCAGCAGCCGCTCGCTCTCTGGGGCCAACGTCCTGACTTTC CASSRSLSGANVLTF
TRBJ2-6 TRBV19 . . TGTGCCAGTAGATATCAGGGTTCCGGGGCCAACGTCCTGACTTTC CASRYQGSGANVLTF
TRBJ2-7 TRBV4-2 TRBD2 . TGTGCCAGCAGCCCCTATGGGGGGGGGGAGCAGTACTTC CASSPYGGGEQYF
TRBJ2-3 TRBV7-5 . . . CISVSEAYVTDTQYF
TRBJ2-1 TRBV6-2/TRBV6-3 . few TGTGCCAGCAGTTACTCGACCTTAAATGAGCAGTTCTTC CASSYSTLNEQFF
TRBJ2-2 TRBV7-8 . . TGTGCCAGCAGCGCCTTAACAGGAGGCGGGGAGCTGTTTTTT CASSALTGGGELFF
TRBJ2-5 TRBV11-1 TRBD1 few TGTGCCAGCAGCTTAGCATGGGACAGGGGGCGGGAGACCCAGTACTTC CASSLAWDRGRETQYF
TRBJ2-5 TRBV20-1 TRBD2 few TGCAGTGCTGGCCGCGGGAGCGGGGAGACCCAGTACTTC CSAGRGSGETQYF
TRBJ1-1 TRBV19 . . TGTGCCAGTAAGGGGATGAACACTGAAGCTTTCTTT CASKGMNTEAFF
TRBJ2-7 TRBV7-2 TRBD2 . TGTGCCAGCAGCACAGCGGGACTGTCCTACGAGCAGTACTTC CASSTAGLSYEQYF
TRBJ2-7 TRBV5-5 . . TGTGCCAGCAGCTTTTCAGGGGAAGAGGAGCAGTACTTC CASSFSGEEEQYF
TRBJ2-5 TRBV6-5 . . TGTGCCAGCAGCGGGCCGAACCAAGAGACCCAGTACTTC CASSGPNQETQYF
TRBJ2-3 TRBV19 . . TGTGCCAGTAGTATAAGGGAGGATACGCAGTATTTT CASSIREDTQYF
TRBJ1-4 TRBV20-1 TRBD1 . TGCAGTGCTAGACAGGGGGATGAAAAACTGTTTTTT CSARQGDEKLFF
TRBJ2-5 TRBV20-1 . . TGCAGTGCTCACGGAATGGGTCAAGAGACCCAGTACTTC CSAHGMGQETQYF
TRBJ2-3 TRBV7-6 . . TGTGCCAGCAGCTTTCTCCCCGTCGCCCCCCTGGGGACGCAGTATTTT CASSFLPVAPLGTQYF
TRBJ2-1 TRBV5-1 . many TGCGCCAGCAGCTTAGGCGGGGCGTCCAATGAGCAGTTCTTC CASSLGGASNEQFF
TRBJ2-2 TRBV4-1 . few TGCGCCAGCAGCCAAGAGCCAGGGGCCCAGAACACCGGGGAGCTGTTTTTT CASSQEPGAQNTGELFF
TRBJ2-7 TRBV6-1 . . TGTGCCAGCGGGCCGAACCGGGAATCACAGTACTTC CASGPNRESQYF
TRBJ1-2 TRBV19 . few TGTGCCAGTAGCCAAACGCGAGGGGGGTTAGGAGGCTACACCTTC CASSQTRGGLGGYTF
TRBJ2-2 TRBV10-2 . few TGCGCCAGCAGTGAGAGTTCGGCCGGGGAGCTGTTTTTT CASSESSAGELFF
TRBJ2-3 TRBV11-3 . . TGTGCCAGCAGCTTAGACCGAACGGGGGCGGATACGCAGTATTTT CASSLDRTGADTQYF
TRBJ2-7 TRBV7-2 TRBD1 . TGTGCCAGCAGCCGCTCTTCAGGGGGCGGCTACGAGCAGTACTTC CASSRSSGGGYEQYF
TRBJ2-2 TRBV14 . . TGTGCCAGCAGCCAACCCCACGTTCGACGGACCGGGGAGCTGTTTTTT CASSQPHVRRTGELFF
TRBJ1-2 TRBV27 TRBD1 few TGTGCCAGCAAAGGGGGCGTAGACTATGGCTACACCTTC CASKGGVDYGYTF
TRBJ2-7 TRBV6-1 . few TGTGCCAGTAAAGGACTCGCGACGATCAGCTATTACGAGCAGTACTTC CASKGLATISYYEQYF
TRBJ1-1 TRBV27 . few TGTGCCAGCTGGGGGTACACTGAAGCTTTCTTT CASWGYTEAFF
TRBJ2-1 TRBV5-1 . . TGCGCCAGCAGCTCCGGACGCCTCTCCTACAATGAGCAGTTCTTC CASSSGRLSYNEQFF
TRBJ1-2 TRBV7-9 . . TGTGCCAGCAGCCCCTGGACAGCCCTCTATGGCTACACCTTC CASSPWTALYGYTF
TRBJ1-5 TRBV18 . few TGTGCCAGCTCACCCAACCGGGTTGGCAATCAGCCCCAGCATTTT CASSPNRVGNQPQHF
TRBJ1-1 TRBV5-1 . . TGCGCCAGCAGCCCCCTGAGGGAGGGCACTGAAGCTTTCTTT CASSPLREGTEAFF
TRBJ2-2 TRBV12-3/TRBV12-4 . . TGTGCCAGCAGTCCACTCACTAGCATCCCCGGGGAGCTGTTTTTT CASSPLTSIPGELFF
TRBJ2-3 TRBV12-3/TRBV12-4 . . TGTGCCAGCAGTTTAGTCTTGGGACCCCAAGGAGATACGCAGTATTTT CASSLVLGPQGDTQYF
TRBJ1-4 TRBV19 TRBD1 . TGTGCCAGCCACGCAGGGGGCGCTTATGAAAAACTGTTTTTT CASHAGGAYEKLFF
TRBJ2-7 TRBV12-3/TRBV12-4 TRBD1 . TGTGCCAGCGGGGTGACAGGGGTTAACGACGAGCAGTACTTC CASGVTGVNDEQYF
TRBJ1-1 TRBV7-2 . . TGTGCCAGCAGCTATAACTGGGGCTGGAACACTGAAGCTTTCTTT CASSYNWGWNTEAFF
TRBJ2-3 TRBV6-6 . few TGTGCCAGCAGACCCGGGGACTTGCCGAGCACAGATACGCAGTATTTT CASRPGDLPSTDTQYF
TRBJ2-1 TRBV4-3 TRBD2 . TGCGCCAGCAGCCAGGAACTAGCGACGACCTACAATGAGCAGTTCTTC CASSQELATTYNEQFF
TRBJ1-3 TRBV6-6 . . TGTGCCAGCCGCTCCGATTTGGGGGGAAACACCATATATTTT CASRSDLGGNTIYF
TRBJ2-1 TRBV11-2 . . TGTGCCAGCAGCGCCGACCGAAGGGTCAATGAGCAGTTCTTC CASSADRRVNEQFF
TRBJ2-2 TRBV3-1 TRBD2 few TGTGCCAGCAGCCAACCTGGGACTAGCGGGCGGAACACCGGGGAGCTGTTTTTT CASSQPGTSGRNTGELFF
TRBJ2-7 TRBV3-1 . few TGTGCCAGCAGCCCCCTGGGTGGCGGGATGATCTACGAGCAGTACTTC CASSPLGGGMIYEQYF
TRBJ2-7 TRBV20-1 TRBD2 few TGCAGTGCTAGAGAACCTAGCGGGAGTTCCCACGAGCAGTACTTC CSAREPSGSSHEQYF
TRBJ2-5 TRBV5-1 . . TGCGCCAGCAGCTCGTTGACGGGCCGGGAGACCCAGTACTTC CASSSLTGRETQYF
TRBJ2-7 TRBV29-1 . . TGCAGCGTGCTTGGAAAAGCCTACGAGCAGTACTTC CSVLGKAYEQYF
TRBJ2-3 TRBV7-3 TRBD2 . TGTGCCAGCTCCTCTAGCGGGAGGAGCAGAGATACGCAGTATTTC CASSSSGRSRDTQYF
TRBJ2-3 TRBV28 . few TGTGCCAGCAGTTTCATCAACACAGATACGCAGTATTTT CASSFINTDTQYF
TRBJ1-1 TRBV7-2 TRBD1 . TGTGCCAGCAGTTATACCGGGACAGGGAACACTGAAGCTTTCTTT CASSYTGTGNTEAFF
TRBJ1-1 TRBV7-9 . . TGTGCCAGCAGCTTTCTGGGACAATCGGGCACTGAAGCTTTCTTT CASSFLGQSGTEAFF
TRBJ2-1 TRBV5-1 . few TGCGCCAGCAGCTTGGACAAGGAGCAGTTCTTC CASSLDKEQFF
TRBJ2-6 TRBV15 TRBD1 once TGTGCCACCAGCAGAGAGAAGACAGGGCTTCGCTCTGGGGCCAACGTCCTGACTTTC CATSREKTGLRSGANVLTF
TRBJ2-7 TRBV27 TRBD2 . TGTGCCAGCAAAGTCTTAGCGGGAGCCTCTTACGAGCAGTACTTC CASKVLAGASYEQYF
TRBJ2-3 TRBV7-2 TRBD1 . TGTGCCAGCACCGGACAGGGGGCGTCAGATACGCAGTATTTT CASTGQGASDTQYF
TRBJ2-5 TRBV24-1 . few TGTGCCACCAGTGGTGGACAAATACAAGAGACCCAGTACTTC CATSGGQIQETQYF
TRBJ2-7 TRBV20-1 TRBD1 . TGCAGTGCATCCGGGACAGGGCCCTACGAGCAGTACTTC CSASGTGPYEQYF